Below, 27 T cell receptor beta chains from the same sample are listed, as sequenced in a study of memory CD4+ T cells and cytomegalovirus serostatus. Single viable CD3+CD4+CD8-CD45RO+ cells were sorted as the memory CD4+ T cells. Sequencing was performed with immunoSEQ multiplex PCR; in TCRdb, only in-frame clones are kept and a portion is missing. The repertoire holds about 56,000 clones, with roughly 82% as singletons. Sequencing input: memory CD4+ T cells from blood. These receptors came from an adult in good health and CMV-seronegative.

This clone was detected once. This chain connects TRBV6-6 to TRBJ1-2; the D is unclear. Trimming pared 7 bases from V and 8 bases from J, leaving 14 bases between. The CDR3 spans 12 residues. From germline, CDR1 is MNHNY and CDR2 SVGAGI (reference sequence). The CDR3 DNA follows: TGTGCCAGCACTGAGGGTCCCAGGGGCTACACCTTC. It encodes CASTEGPRGYTF.

The rearrangement joins TRBV15 to TRBJ2-6; D is perhaps TRBD1 (6 bases). The CDR3 runs to 19 residues. The V and J ends lost 5 bases and 0 bases respectively, with 20 bases between them. From germline, CDR1 is LNHNV and CDR2 YYDKDF (reference sequence). The CDR3 DNA is TGTGCCACCAGCCCCTGGAAGGTCAGGGACACCTCTGGGGCCAACGTCCTGACTTTC. This sequence encodes CATSPWKVRDTSGANVLTF.

The chain's CDR3 is CASSFNGGEQYF. The CDR3 DNA sequence: TGTGCCAGCAGCTTCAACGGAGGCGAGCAGTACTTC. V gene TRBV5-4 combines with J gene TRBJ2-7; possible D gene TRBD2, 5 bases. Germline lookup yields CDR1 SGHNT and CDR2 YYREEE (reference sequence). Deletions cut 2 bases from V and 6 bases from J, with 9 bases between. CDR3 length: 12 residues.

This clone occurred once. The J gene is TRBJ2-5, the V gene TRBV6-5; D uncertain. V shed 5 bases and J shed 5 bases, with 6 bases lying between them. The CDR3 runs 11 residues. Per germline, CDR1 MNHEY and CDR2 SVGAGI. The CDR3 bases are TGTGCCAGCAGTACCGCGGAGACCCAGTACTTC. As protein: CASSTAETQYF.

The V and J genes are TRBV10-3 and TRBJ1-5, with no clear D. The CDR3 has 13 residues. The V and J ends lost 7 bases and 5 bases respectively, with 12 bases between them. Germline CDR1 and CDR2: ENHRY and SYGVKD. The CDR3, as DNA: TGTGCCATCACTCAACATTCAGATCAGCCCCAGCATTTT. Translating gives CAITQHSDQPQHF.

The V call is TRBV6-6, the J call TRBJ2-1; 8 bases fit TRBD1. The germline gives CDR1 MNHNY, CDR2 SVGAGI (reference sequence). This CDR3 spans 15 amino acids. V gave up 5 bases and J gave up 0 bases; unmatched junction bases: 3. The CDR3 coding sequence is TGTGCCAGCAGTCCCGGGACAGGCTCCTACAATGAGCAGTTCTTC. Its translation is CASSPGTGSYNEQFF.

The gene calls are TRBV5-6 and TRBJ1-5; D is undetermined. The CDR3 is 13 amino acids. Germline CDR1 reads SGHDT; CDR2 reads YYEEEE. Trimming pared 2 bases from V and 1 base from J, leaving 4 bases between. DNA for the CDR3: TGTGCCAGCAGCTTTGGGAGCAATCAGCCCCAGCATTTT. This gives the protein CASSFGSNQPQHF.

This CDR3 reads CASSLGLAASSEQFF. CDR3 DNA: TGTGCCAGCAGTTTGGGACTAGCGGCTTCCAGTGAGCAGTTCTTC. The chain recombines TRBV2 with TRBJ2-1, with 11 bases matching TRBD2. The V and J ends lost 5 bases and 9 bases, in that order; junction bases with no gene match: 9. Germline CDR1 reads SNHLY; CDR2 reads FYNNEI. The CDR3 loop spans 15 amino acids.

The chain carries TRBV15 and TRBJ1-3, with D perhaps TRBD1 (6 bases). Germline CDR1 is LNHNV and CDR2 is YYDKDF (reference sequence). The CDR3 length is 16 residues. V dropped 3 bases and J dropped 0 bases, with 12 bases sitting between them. Here the CDR3 reads CATSSHRVYSGNTIYF. CDR3 coding DNA: TGTGCCACCAGCAGTCACAGGGTATACTCTGGAAACACCATATATTTT.

In this sample, this clone turned up once. The chain links TRBV7-3 to TRBJ2-1, with 10 bases that match TRBD2. V trimming: 6 bases; J trimming: 0 bases; junction bases outside the gene matches: 11. Germline V gene sequence: CDR1 SGHTA, CDR2 FQGTGA. This CDR3 has 18 amino acids. CDR3 residues: CASSFGTSGVSSYNEQFF. The CDR3 nucleotides are TGTGCCAGCAGTTTCGGTACTAGCGGGGTGAGCTCCTACAATGAGCAGTTCTTC.

This rearrangement joins TRBV28 to TRBJ1-5, with a tentative D call TRBD1 (6 bases). Trimming removed 7 bases from V and 2 bases from J, with 12 bases in between. Per germline, CDR1 MDHEN and CDR2 SYDVKM. This CDR3 contains 14 residues. CDR3 coding DNA: TGTGCCAGCACCAGGGGCACTGGCAATCAGCCCCAGCATTTT. Translating gives CASTRGTGNQPQHF.

The chain carries TRBV6-6 and TRBJ1-1; maybe TRBD1 (5 bases). V was shortened by 6 bases and J by 7 bases, with 18 bases between the two germline ends. The V gene's germline CDR1 is MNHNY and CDR2 SVGAGI (reference sequence). The CDR3 sequence is 14 residues long. This CDR3 is CASRQVTGRGEAFF. CDR3 DNA sequence: TGTGCCAGCAGACAAGTGACCGGGAGGGGTGAAGCTTTCTTT.

V is TRBV5-1 and J is TRBJ1-1; TRBD1 matches 8 bases. This CDR3 contains 15 residues. Germline loops: CDR1 SGHRS, CDR2 YFSETQ. V was clipped by 1 base and J by 1 base; unmatched bases: 3. The CDR3 sequence is CASSLQGAGNTEAFF. CDR3 coding DNA: TGCGCCAGCAGCTTGCAGGGGGCGGGGAACACTGAAGCTTTCTTT.

The chain links TRBV19 to TRBJ2-6; the D is unclear. Germline CDR1 LNHDA, CDR2 SQIVND (reference sequence). The length of the CDR3 is 15 residues. The V end was cut by 8 bases, the J end by 0 bases, with 11 bases between. The CDR3 sequence is CASSVYSSGANVLTF. Here the CDR3 DNA reads TGTGCCAGTTCTGTGTATAGCTCTGGGGCCAACGTCCTGACTTTC.

This clone has a single count. The genes are TRBV30 and TRBJ1-2; D may be TRBD1 (5 bases). The CDR3 is 12 amino acids. Trimming stripped 4 bases from V and 6 bases from J, with 12 bases between. CDR1 is GTSNPN, CDR2 SVGIG, per germline (reference sequence). The CDR3: CAWKGMGDGYTF. CDR3 DNA: TGTGCCTGGAAGGGGATGGGAGATGGCTACACCTTC.

The rearrangement links TRBV4-3 to TRBJ2-7; D is perhaps TRBD1 (5 bases). Trimming removed 0 bases from V and 2 bases from J, with 20 bases in between. This CDR3 has 18 amino acids. Germline V gene data show CDR1 as LGHNA and CDR2 as YSLEER. This chain's CDR3 is CASSQEAGWAGKAYEQYF. As DNA, the CDR3 is TGCGCCAGCAGCCAAGAGGCCGGGTGGGCAGGGAAGGCCTACGAGCAGTACTTC.

This clone has just a few counts. CDR3 sequence: CASSEVTGSSPLHF. In DNA, the CDR3 is TGTGCCAGCAGTGAGGTTACAGGGAGTTCACCCCTCCACTTT. The chain couples TRBV5-6 to TRBJ1-6, with a weak D call TRBD1 (6 bases). This CDR3 is 14 amino acids long. Germline loops: CDR1 SGHDT, CDR2 YYEEEE. V was shortened by 5 bases and J by 9 bases, with 15 bases between the two germline ends.

The V call is TRBV4-3, the J call TRBJ2-1; the match to TRBD2 covers 8 bases. The CDR3 consists of 17 residues. CDR1 LGHNA and CDR2 YSLEER come from the germline V gene. Trimming removed 2 bases from V and 8 bases from J; junction bases left unmatched: 14. This chain's CDR3 is CASSQRGTGTSAHEQFF. The CDR3 DNA is TGCGCCAGCAGCCAAAGGGGCACTGGGACTAGTGCCCATGAGCAGTTCTTC.

The chain carries TRBV7-9 and TRBJ2-3; TRBD2 is a possible D gene (5 bases). V was clipped by 6 bases and J by 4 bases, with 14 bases between them. CDR1 is SEHNR, CDR2 FQNEAQ, per germline (reference sequence). The CDR3 length is 14 residues. The CDR3 loop reads CASRPGILPDTQYF. The CDR3 bases are TGTGCCAGCAGACCCGGGATCTTACCAGATACGCAGTATTTT.

The chain employs TRBV30 and TRBJ1-1; 7 bases are a match to TRBD1. This CDR3 comprises 15 residues. Germline CDR1 is GTSNPN and CDR2 is SVGIG (reference sequence). V trimming: 5 bases; J trimming: 0 bases; junction bases outside the gene matches: 9. CDR3 loop: CAWGQGVWMNTEAFF. DNA of the CDR3: TGTGCCTGGGGCCAGGGGGTTTGGATGAACACTGAAGCTTTCTTT.

This clone was picked up a small number of times. This sequence joins TRBV9 and TRBJ2-3; maybe TRBD2 (6 bases). The germline gives CDR1 SGDLS, CDR2 YYNGEE. The CDR3 is 15 amino acids. V lost 4 bases, J lost 0 bases, and 12 bases lay in between. The CDR3 spells CASSLSGTSTDTQYF. In nucleotides, the CDR3 is TGTGCCAGCAGCCTCTCCGGGACTAGCACAGATACGCAGTATTTT.

V gene TRBV28 combines with J gene TRBJ2-7; TRBD1 matches 10 bases. CDR1 is MDHEN and CDR2 is SYDVKM in the germline V gene. This CDR3 is 14 amino acids long. The trim removed 6 bases at V and 3 bases at J, leaving 5 bases unmatched. This CDR3 reads CASRLGQGVYEQYF. CDR3 coding DNA: TGTGCCAGCAGACTCGGACAGGGGGTCTACGAGCAGTACTTC.

This clone occurred a few times. The genes are TRBV7-9 and TRBJ1-6, with D perhaps matching TRBD1 (6 bases). Trimming cost V 8 bases and J 10 bases, with 15 bases left between them. The CDR3 runs 13 residues. The germline gives CDR1 SEHNR, CDR2 FQNEAQ (reference sequence). The chain's CDR3 is CASSPRGGSPLHF. The CDR3 DNA sequence: TGTGCCAGCTCGCCCAGGGGAGGATCACCCCTCCACTTT.

This clone turned up a few times. V usage is TRBV6-1 and J usage is TRBJ1-2; TRBD1 is a possible D gene (5 bases). V was clipped by 1 base and J by 1 base, with 10 bases between them. This CDR3 contains 15 residues. Germline loops: CDR1 MNHNS, CDR2 SASEGT. CDR3 amino acids: CASSEERGVNYGYTF. As DNA, the CDR3 is TGTGCCAGCAGTGAAGAGAGGGGAGTTAACTATGGCTACACCTTC.

The chain links TRBV4-3 to TRBJ2-3; TRBD2 aligns across 8 bases. The trim removed 5 bases at V and 5 bases at J, leaving 12 bases unmatched. Looked up from germline, CDR1 is LGHNA and CDR2 is YSLEER. There are 16 residues in the CDR3. CDR3 protein: CASSEILRGGGDTQYF. The CDR3 region has the DNA TGCGCCAGCAGCGAAATCCTTCGGGGGGGTGGAGATACGCAGTATTTT.

The rearrangement uses TRBV21-1 and TRBJ1-1; the DNA was not compared with TRBD1, the D call given in the table. TRBV21-1 is given as a pseudogene. The CDR3 runs to 16 residues. Written as DNA, the CDR3 is TGTGCCAGCAGCTCCCAAGCAGGGGAGTGGGCGGCTGAAGCTTTCTTT. This sequence encodes CASSSQAGEWAAEAFF.

This clone was seen a single time. The V call is TRBV5-1, the J call TRBJ2-1; 9 bases fit TRBD2. Germline assignment: CDR1 SGHRS and CDR2 YFSETQ. The CDR3 contains 15 residues. The junction had 5 bases not matched to a gene; V was cut back by 4 bases and J by 3 bases. CDR3 residues: CASSISGGGYNEQFF. CDR3 nucleotides: TGCGCCAGCAGCATTAGCGGGGGCGGCTACAATGAGCAGTTCTTC.